This TCR beta chain was recorded in a study of T cells in Graves' hyperthyroidism and ophthalmopathy. Comment on this clonotype: Antigen specificity is unknown.

This CDR3 is 14 amino acids long. The ends were cut back, 6 bases at V and 7 bases at J, with 16 bases in the middle. The TCR beta CDR3 regions underwent amplification using RNA transcripts as the source. The HTBI primer set served for first-round RT-PCR of the TCR CDR3. A single record per CDR3 protein comes from TCRdb applying MiXCR to the multiplex PCR reads. The sample lists around 240,000 distinct CDR3 sequences; around 17% were seen once. Study-wide results and caveats: Separation of ophthalmopathy from stable hyperthyroidism was achieved by a 13 V-J model.

The TCR comes from a woman under 30 with Graves' ophthalmopathy. Sequenced material: blood. The chain employs TRBV12-3 or TRBV12-4 and TRBJ2-1, with a tentative D call TRBD1 (6 bases). The CDR3 is CASRPTGLGNEQFF. In nucleotides, the CDR3 is TGTGCCAGCAGGCCGACAGGCCTGGGGAATGAGCAGTTCTTC.